This T cell receptor beta chain is from a study of T cells after yellow fever vaccination. Study conclusions and caveats: The CD4 compartment and the CD8 compartment contained a small share of clonotypes in common.

This clonotype was counted between two and nine times. The target antigen is unknown. Germline V CDR1 and CDR2: MNHEY, SVGAGI. The CDR3 loop spans 12 amino acids. Trimming removed 2 bases at V and 4 bases at J, with 5 bases between. A process of 5'RACE template switching, which added a universal primer site and UMIs, was used to make TCR cDNA. Using its own MiXCR run on the 5' RACE reads, TCRdb lists one record per CDR3 protein. The sample shows just under 600,000 distinct CDR3 sequences, roughly 12% of them seen only once. The chain recombines TRBV6-5 with TRBJ1-1; tentative D call: TRBD1 (5 bases). The sample here was PBMCs, taken on the day of the yellow fever booster vaccination. This TCR derives from a man aged 25-40 years who received the YFV17D yellow fever vaccine. The CDR3 loop is CASSYGATEAFF. The CDR3 nucleotides are TGTGCCAGCAGTTACGGGGCCACTGAAGCTTTCTTT.